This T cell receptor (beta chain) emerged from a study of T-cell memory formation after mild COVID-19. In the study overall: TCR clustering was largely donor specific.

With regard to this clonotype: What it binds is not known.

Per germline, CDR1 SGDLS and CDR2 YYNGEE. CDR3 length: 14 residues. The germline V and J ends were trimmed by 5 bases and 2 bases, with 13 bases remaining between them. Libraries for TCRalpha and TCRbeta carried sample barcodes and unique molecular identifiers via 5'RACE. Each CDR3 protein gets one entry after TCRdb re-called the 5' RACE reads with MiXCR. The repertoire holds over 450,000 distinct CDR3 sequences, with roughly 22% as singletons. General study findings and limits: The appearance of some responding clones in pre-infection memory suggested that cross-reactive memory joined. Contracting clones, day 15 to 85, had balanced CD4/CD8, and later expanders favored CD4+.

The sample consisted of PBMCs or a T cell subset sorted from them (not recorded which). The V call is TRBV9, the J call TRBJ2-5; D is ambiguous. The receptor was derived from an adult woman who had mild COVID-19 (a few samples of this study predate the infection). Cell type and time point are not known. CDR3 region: CASSVNVDQETQYF. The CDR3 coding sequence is TGTGCCAGCAGTGTAAATGTGGATCAAGAGACCCAGTACTTC.